Listed below are T cell receptor beta chains from one sample, sequenced in a study of shared clonotypes between healthy human individuals. TCRdb keeps only in-frame clones here, not all; method: immunoSEQ multiplex PCR. Counted here are millions of clones, about 93% occurring once; the ten biggest clones make up about 1.8%. The sequencing input was naive CD8+ T cells from PBMCs. Source of these receptors: a man younger than 35 in good health. Some clones in this sample may be carry-over from other donors' samples. The CDR3 runs from the conserved cysteine through the conserved F or W. The D gene is left open where the match is weak. Size is stated for part of the rows, as once, few or many counts, or as a class when the clone is expanded.

clone size: .
J gene: TRBJ2-5
V gene: TRBV2
D gene: .
CDR3 DNA: TGTGCCAGCATACCCGGGAGAAAAGGGGGGTACCAAGAGACCCAGTACTTC
CDR3 protein: CASIPGRKGGYQETQYF

clone size: .
J gene: TRBJ2-3
V gene: TRBV4-3
D gene: .
CDR3 DNA: TGCGCCAGCAGCCAAGGCCCGTTACTAGGGAGCACAGATACGCAGTATTTT
CDR3 protein: CASSQGPLLGSTDTQYF

clone size: .
J gene: TRBJ2-7
V gene: TRBV5-1
D gene: TRBD1
CDR3 DNA: TGCGCCAGCAGCTTCATGGGCGGGACAGGGGGGAAAGAGCAGTACTTC
CDR3 protein: CASSFMGGTGGKEQYF

clone size: .
J gene: TRBJ1-4
V gene: TRBV12-2
D gene: .
CDR3 DNA: TGTGCAAGTCGGCCCCGGGGGCGCCGGATTGGAAAACTGTTTTTT
CDR3 protein: CASRPRGRRIGKLFF

clone size: once
J gene: TRBJ2-3
V gene: TRBV28
D gene: .
CDR3 DNA: TGTGCCAGCAACCCCCCCGCGGGGCCAGATACGCAGTATTTT
CDR3 protein: CASNPPAGPDTQYF

clone size: .
J gene: TRBJ1-1
V gene: TRBV9
D gene: .
CDR3 DNA: TGTGCCAGCAGCGTAGTCACTACAGGACAGTACACTGAAGCTTTCTTT
CDR3 protein: CASSVVTTGQYTEAFF

clone size: .
J gene: TRBJ1-1
V gene: TRBV10-2
D gene: .
CDR3 DNA: TGCGCCAGCAGCCCAGGACAGAGCAACACTGAAGCTTTCTTT
CDR3 protein: CASSPGQSNTEAFF

clone size: .
J gene: TRBJ1-5
V gene: TRBV4-1
D gene: .
CDR3 DNA: TGCGCCAGCAGCCTGGGTACCGGAGGAAATCAGCCCCAGCATTTT
CDR3 protein: CASSLGTGGNQPQHF

clone size: .
J gene: TRBJ2-1
V gene: TRBV27
D gene: .
CDR3 DNA: TGTGCCAGCAGTATTGCGCGGGCATACTACAATGAGCAGTTCTTC
CDR3 protein: CASSIARAYYNEQFF

clone size: .
J gene: TRBJ2-7
V gene: TRBV29-1
D gene: .
CDR3 DNA: TGCAGCGTCTTGCAGGGGCGCGATTACGAGCAGTACTTC
CDR3 protein: CSVLQGRDYEQYF

clone size: .
J gene: TRBJ2-1
V gene: TRBV5-1
D gene: TRBD1
CDR3 DNA: TGCGCCAGCAGCTTAACAGGGACAGGGGCCGTCTACAATGAGCAGTTCTTC
CDR3 protein: CASSLTGTGAVYNEQFF

clone size: .
J gene: TRBJ1-2
V gene: TRBV6-1
D gene: .
CDR3 DNA: TGTGCCAGCATGACCGGGGGATACTATGGCTACACCTTC
CDR3 protein: CASMTGGYYGYTF

clone size: .
J gene: TRBJ2-7
V gene: TRBV28
D gene: .
CDR3 DNA: TGTGCCAGCAGTTTAGGGACTTCCGCCTACGAGCAGTACTTC
CDR3 protein: CASSLGTSAYEQYF

clone size: .
J gene: TRBJ1-1
V gene: TRBV30
D gene: TRBD1
CDR3 DNA: TGTGCCTGGAGTGCAGGGACAGGGAAAGCTTTCTTT
CDR3 protein: CAWSAGTGKAFF

clone size: .
J gene: TRBJ2-7
V gene: TRBV5-6
D gene: .
CDR3 DNA: TGTGCCAGCAGCCCGGGACTCTCCTCCTACGAGCAGTACTTC
CDR3 protein: CASSPGLSSYEQYF

clone size: .
J gene: TRBJ2-7
V gene: TRBV28
D gene: .
CDR3 DNA: TGTGCCAGCACCTCTTGGGACATTGGCTTCTACGAGCAGTACTTC
CDR3 protein: CASTSWDIGFYEQYF

clone size: .
J gene: TRBJ1-5
V gene: TRBV9
D gene: .
CDR3 DNA: TGTGCCAGCAGCGTAGACCAAAGCAATCAGCCCCAGCATTTT
CDR3 protein: CASSVDQSNQPQHF

clone size: .
J gene: TRBJ2-1
V gene: TRBV4-3
D gene: .
CDR3 DNA: TGCGCCAGCAGCCAAGATTTCCCTAGTTTGATCCTGAATGAGCAGTTCTTC
CDR3 protein: CASSQDFPSLILNEQFF

clone size: .
J gene: TRBJ1-1
V gene: TRBV5-4
D gene: .
CDR3 DNA: TGTGCCAGCAGCTTGGGGCGGGGCACTGAAGCTTTCTTT
CDR3 protein: CASSLGRGTEAFF

clone size: once
J gene: TRBJ2-5
V gene: TRBV7-2
D gene: TRBD2
CDR3 DNA: TGTGCCAGCAGCTTACCAGCGGGAGGTAGTGAGACCCAGTACTTC
CDR3 protein: CASSLPAGGSETQYF

clone size: .
J gene: TRBJ1-4
V gene: TRBV28
D gene: .
CDR3 DNA: TGTGCCAGCAGTTTGGGGGGCCTGGAAAAACTGTTTTTT
CDR3 protein: CASSLGGLEKLFF

clone size: .
J gene: TRBJ2-3
V gene: TRBV4-1
D gene: .
CDR3 DNA: TGCGCCAGCAGCCAAGATAAAGAGCTGGGATTTAGCACAGATACGCAGTATTTT
CDR3 protein: CASSQDKELGFSTDTQYF

clone size: .
J gene: TRBJ1-5
V gene: TRBV21-1
D gene: .
CDR3 DNA: TGTGCCAGCAGCAAAGGAGTTCGGGGGGCCGACGGACAGCCCCAGCATTTT
CDR3 protein: CASSKGVRGADGQPQHF

clone size: once
J gene: TRBJ2-1
V gene: TRBV7-9
D gene: .
CDR3 DNA: TGTGCCAGCAGCCCCGAGGGACGGGGGAACAATGAGCAGTTCTTC
CDR3 protein: CASSPEGRGNNEQFF

clone size: once
J gene: TRBJ1-1
V gene: TRBV30
D gene: TRBD1
CDR3 DNA: TGTGCCTGGAGGGGTACAGGGGATACTGAAGCTTTCTTT
CDR3 protein: CAWRGTGDTEAFF

clone size: .
J gene: TRBJ2-3
V gene: TRBV11-2
D gene: .
CDR3 DNA: TGTGCCAGCAGCCCCGAGGGCCTCACAGATACGCAGTATTTT
CDR3 protein: CASSPEGLTDTQYF

clone size: .
J gene: TRBJ2-3
V gene: TRBV28
D gene: TRBD2
CDR3 DNA: TGTGCCAGCAGTCCCTCCTTGGGAACTAGCGGGACCGATACGCAGTATTTT
CDR3 protein: CASSPSLGTSGTDTQYF

clone size: .
J gene: TRBJ1-1
V gene: TRBV7-9
D gene: .
CDR3 DNA: TGTGCCAGCAGCTCCGCGGTTGGCCTAAGAAGGGGATCGAACACTGAAGCTTTCTTT
CDR3 protein: CASSSAVGLRRGSNTEAFF

clone size: .
J gene: TRBJ2-1
V gene: TRBV28
D gene: .
CDR3 DNA: TGTGCCAGCACCCGGACAAGCTCCTACAATGAGCAGTTCTTC
CDR3 protein: CASTRTSSYNEQFF

clone size: .
J gene: TRBJ2-3
V gene: TRBV30
D gene: .
CDR3 DNA: TGTGCCTGGAGTGGCGCAGGGGCAGATACGCAGTATTTT
CDR3 protein: CAWSGAGADTQYF